The next 32 T cell receptor beta chains were all read from a single sample in a study of OX40 agonist ivuxolimab in advanced cancers. Sequencing used immunoSEQ multiplex PCR; TCRdb keeps in-frame clones, though not all of them. Here the sample spans under 40,000 clones, about 92% being singletons. The source material was CD4+ or CD8+ T cells sorted from blood, sampled in a trial of the OX40 agonist ivuxolimab. Every receptor here comes from an adult with an advanced solid tumor such as melanoma, head and neck, liver or kidney cancer.

The chain employs TRBV7-3 and TRBJ1-2; 8 bases line up with TRBD1. Germline V gives CDR1 SGHTA, CDR2 FQGTGA. J gave up 4 bases and V 2 bases, and 3 bases lay outside the gene matches. This CDR3 comprises 14 residues. For the CDR3, the DNA is TGTGCCAGCAGCTTAGATGACAGGGGCTATGGCTACACCTTC. It codes for CASSLDDRGYGYTF.

The chain uses TRBV29-1 and TRBJ2-3; perhaps D is TRBD1 or TRBD2 (5 bases each). V was clipped by 2 bases and J by 0 bases, with 9 bases between them. The germline V gene encodes CDR1 SQVTM and CDR2 ANQGSEA. This CDR3 has 14 amino acids. CDR3 residues: CSVELGDSTDTQYF. CDR3 DNA: TGCAGCGTTGAATTGGGGGATAGCACAGATACGCAGTATTTT.

The chain recombines TRBV5-4 with TRBJ1-1, with D tentatively TRBD1 (5 bases). The CDR3 runs 13 residues. V lost 4 bases, J lost 0 bases, and 7 bases lay in between. Germline assignment: CDR1 SGHNT and CDR2 YYREEE (reference sequence). CDR3 region: CASSLTVNTEAFF. CDR3 sequence (DNA): TGTGCCAGCAGCCTGACAGTGAACACTGAAGCTTTCTTT.

This chain links TRBV2 with TRBJ1-1; D gene unclear. The CDR3 has 18 amino acids. Between the trimmed V and J ends, which lost 5 bases and 0 bases, there was a span of 22 bases. CDR1 SNHLY and CDR2 FYNNEI come from the germline V gene. Here the CDR3 DNA reads TGTGCCAGCAGTCTGTTCCAAATTACAAGTCTCTTGAACACTGAAGCTTTCTTT. Protein sequence: CASSLFQITSLLNTEAFF.

This chain joins TRBV19 and TRBJ2-3; a possible D gene is TRBD1 (5 bases). CDR3 length: 15 residues. Trimming took off 0 bases at V and 6 bases at J, with 13 bases between the two ends. The germline CDR1 and CDR2 sequences are LNHDA and SQIVND (reference sequence). CDR3 sequence: CASSIDRISGDTQYF. The CDR3 nucleotides read TGTGCCAGTAGTATAGACCGGATTTCAGGGGATACGCAGTATTTT.

The chain links TRBV5-1 to TRBJ2-1; TRBD1 might be the D (5 bases). CDR1 and CDR2 (germline): SGHRS, YFSETQ. V lost 0 bases to trimming and J lost 7 bases, with 14 bases between them. The CDR3 loop spans 15 amino acids. CDR3 in amino acids: CASSLGQGPRNEQFF. CDR3 bases: TGCGCCAGCAGCTTGGGTCAGGGTCCTAGGAATGAGCAGTTCTTC.

The chain has TRBV7-8 and TRBJ2-5; no clear D gene. Germline V gene lookup returns CDR1 SGHVS and CDR2 FQNEAQ. The CDR3 is 15 amino acids. Trimming removed 3 bases from V and 2 bases from J, with 13 bases in between. The CDR3 protein is CASSLLGPNQETQYF. As DNA, the CDR3 is TGTGCCAGCAGCTTGCTAGGGCCCAATCAAGAGACCCAGTACTTC.

In nucleotides, the CDR3 is TGTGCCAGCAGTGAATCAACTAGGCTATATGGGTACTTC. The encoded protein is CASSESTRLYGYF. The V and J genes are TRBV2 and TRBJ2-7, with D possibly matching TRBD2 (5 bases). The CDR3 is 13 residues long. Germline V gene sequence: CDR1 SNHLY, CDR2 FYNNEI. V lost 2 bases, J lost 12 bases, and 17 bases lay in between.

This chain connects TRBV5-5 to TRBJ2-7; 8 nucleotides align to TRBD1. V was pared by 4 bases and J by 6 bases, with 9 bases of the junction left unmatched. Germline V gene lookup returns CDR1 SGHKS and CDR2 YYEKEE (reference sequence). The CDR3 totals 14 residues. The CDR3 spells CASSPGQVSREQYF. In DNA, the CDR3 is TGTGCCAGCAGCCCGGGACAGGTGTCCCGCGAGCAGTACTTC.

The chain links TRBV6-5 to TRBJ2-2, with 10 bases lining up with TRBD1. The V segment lost 7 bases and the J segment 4 bases; nucleotides outside the gene matches: 3. Germline V gene lookup returns CDR1 MNHEY and CDR2 SVGAGI. CDR3 size: 14 residues. CDR3 nucleotides: TGTGCCAGCATCGACAGGGGGCGCACCGGGGAGCTGTTTTTT. Amino acid sequence: CASIDRGRTGELFF.

The genes are TRBV7-3 and TRBJ2-3; TRBD1 matches at 9 bases. The germline V gene encodes CDR1 SGHTA and CDR2 FQGTGA. The CDR3 has 14 amino acids. Trimming cost V 6 bases and J 3 bases; bases outside gene matches: 4. The CDR3: CASRKGQGTDTQYF. CDR3 sequence (DNA): TGTGCCAGCAGAAAGGGACAGGGAACAGATACGCAGTATTTT.

V and J are TRBV2 and TRBJ1-6, with 8 bases aligning to TRBD1. V was pared by 8 bases and J by 5 bases, with 11 bases of the junction left unmatched. Per germline, CDR1 SNHLY and CDR2 FYNNEI. The CDR3 spans 16 residues. The CDR3 nucleotides are TGTGCCAGCTATTTACCCGGCAGGGGGCATAATTCACCCCTCCACTTT. Translating it yields CASYLPGRGHNSPLHF. Supplemented by reference TRBV2 and TRBJ1-6, the full variable domain reads EPEVTQTPSHQVTQMGQEVILRCVPISNHLYFYWYRQILGQKVEFLVSFYNNEISEKSEIFDDQFSVERPDGSNFTLKIRSTKLEDSAMYFCASYLPGRGHNSPLHFGNGTRLTVT.

This clone appeared a few times. The chain has TRBV7-8 and TRBJ2-6, with D tentatively TRBD1 or TRBD2 (6 bases each). CDR1 is SGHVS and CDR2 is FQNEAQ in the germline V gene. V was clipped by 5 bases and J by 2 bases, with 19 bases between them. The CDR3 covers 18 residues. The DNA for the CDR3 is TGTGCCAGCAGCAAAGGGTGGGGGGCCGCTCCTGGGGCCAACGTCCTGACTTTC. Translation gives CASSKGWGAAPGANVLTF.

The chain is built from TRBV5-5 and TRBJ1-5; TRBD1 aligns across 7 bases. CDR1 SGHKS and CDR2 YYEKEE come from the germline V gene (reference sequence). With 0 bases clipped from V and 6 bases from J, the junction kept 9 bases outside the gene matches. CDR3 length equals 16 residues. CDR3 protein: CASSLGVGGGRQPQHF. As DNA, the CDR3 is TGTGCCAGCAGCTTGGGAGTAGGGGGCGGCCGTCAGCCCCAGCATTTT.

V gene TRBV11-2 combines with J gene TRBJ2-7, with D possibly being TRBD1 (5 bases). In germline, CDR1 is SGHAT, CDR2 FQNNGV. This CDR3 is 14 amino acids long. Trimming removed 6 bases from V and 5 bases from J, with 17 bases in between. CDR3 region: CASRTLNRIHEQYF. CDR3 in DNA: TGTGCCAGCAGGACCCTCAACAGGATACACGAGCAGTACTTC.

This sequence joins TRBV30 and TRBJ1-2; D remains unclear. The germline V and J ends were trimmed by 4 bases and 7 bases, with 13 bases remaining between them. There are 12 residues in the CDR3. Per germline, CDR1 GTSNPN and CDR2 SVGIG (reference sequence). The CDR3 nucleotides read TGTGCCTGGAACCTAAAAGAGGGTGGCTACACCTTC. Its translation: CAWNLKEGGYTF.

The chain couples TRBV11-2 to TRBJ1-5; unclear D gene. Trimming stripped 5 bases from V and 0 bases from J, with 11 bases between. Germline V CDR1 and CDR2: SGHAT, FQNNGV. CDR3 length: 15 residues. CDR3 DNA sequence: TGTGCCAGCAGCGTCGACGATTATAGCAATCAGCCCCAGCATTTT. It translates to CASSVDDYSNQPQHF.

This chain links TRBV7-2 with TRBJ1-2, with D maybe TRBD1 (5 bases). The CDR3 has 16 amino acids. The germline CDR1 and CDR2 sequences are SGHTA and FQGNSA. Trimming removed 7 bases at V and 4 bases at J, with 22 bases between. The CDR3 DNA follows: TGTGCCAGCATGGGTCAGGGAGAGAGGTACACCTATGGCTACACCTTC. It codes for CASMGQGERYTYGYTF.

V gene TRBV7-2 combines with J gene TRBJ1-5, with D hard to call. Between the trimmed V and J ends, which lost 1 base and 2 bases, there was a span of 9 bases. CDR1 SGHTA and CDR2 FQGNSA come from the germline V gene. The CDR3 covers 15 residues. DNA of the CDR3: TGTGCCAGCAGCTTAGTGACCGGGGGCAATCAGCCCCAGCATTTT. Its protein is CASSLVTGGNQPQHF.

The V and J genes are TRBV30 and TRBJ2-6, with a possible D match to TRBD2 (7 bases). This CDR3 has 17 residues. V lost 1 base, J lost 0 bases, and 13 bases lay in between. Germline V lookup: CDR1 GTSNPN, CDR2 SVGIG (reference sequence). The CDR3 coding sequence is TGTGCCTGGAGTGGGGGGGGCCTTCACTCTGGGGCCAACGTCCTGACTTTC. Translating it yields CAWSGGGLHSGANVLTF.

The chain employs TRBV30 and TRBJ2-5, with D possibly matching TRBD2 (8 bases). Trimming pared 3 bases from V and 3 bases from J, leaving 17 bases between. Germline values: CDR1 GTSNPN, CDR2 SVGIG (reference sequence). This CDR3 has 15 amino acids. The CDR3 spells CAWSRGGLGEETQYF. CDR3 DNA: TGTGCCTGGAGCAGGGGGGGACTAGGCGAAGAGACCCAGTACTTC.

V gene TRBV30 combines with J gene TRBJ1-3, with a weak D call TRBD1 (5 bases). V was trimmed by 1 base and J by 8 bases, leaving 9 bases between them. This CDR3 has 12 residues. Germline values: CDR1 GTSNPN, CDR2 SVGIG (reference sequence). This CDR3 is CAWSARGDTIYF. CDR3 nucleotide sequence: TGTGCCTGGAGTGCACGGGGCGACACCATATATTTT.

The chain couples TRBV27 to TRBJ2-2; maybe TRBD2 (6 bases). CDR3 length equals 15 residues. The germline CDR1 and CDR2 sequences are MNHEY and SMNVEV (reference sequence). V was cut by 6 bases and J by 1 base, with 12 bases left in between. CDR3 region: CASSPGVGNTGELFF. DNA of the CDR3: TGTGCCAGCAGCCCGGGGGTTGGGAACACCGGGGAGCTGTTTTTT.

The rearrangement joins TRBV7-3 to TRBJ2-1, with 10 bases lining up with TRBD2. The CDR3 sequence is 15 residues long. V lost 5 bases and J lost 6; bases outside the gene matches: 7. The germline V gene encodes CDR1 SGHTA and CDR2 FQGTGA. CDR3 region: CASSPERGGPNEQFF. The DNA for the CDR3 is TGTGCCAGCAGCCCCGAGCGGGGGGGCCCCAATGAGCAGTTCTTC. The variable domain in full, completed from reference TRBV7-3 and TRBJ2-1, reads GAGVSQTPSNKVTEKGKYVELRCDPISGHTALYWYRQSLGQGPEFLIYFQGTGAADDSGLPNDRFFAVRPEGSVSTLKIQRTERGDSAVYLCASSPERGGPNEQFFGPGTRLTVL.

The chain employs TRBV7-2 and TRBJ2-7, with 9 bases that match TRBD2. The germline gives CDR1 SGHTA, CDR2 FQGNSA. After removal of 2 bases from V and 2 bases from J, the junction contained 4 bases not matched to a gene. This CDR3 is built from 15 residues. CDR3 amino acids: CASSLRAGGPYEQYF. The CDR3 DNA reads as TGTGCCAGCAGCTTAAGAGCGGGAGGACCCTACGAGCAGTACTTC.

The V and J genes are TRBV19 and TRBJ2-4; 8 bases are a match to TRBD1. CDR3 length: 14 amino acids. Germline V lookup: CDR1 LNHDA, CDR2 SQIVND (reference sequence). Trimming at V came to 7 bases and at J to 5 bases, leaving 7 bases not matched to a gene. This CDR3 is CASKAGGRENIQYF. The DNA of the CDR3 is TGTGCCAGTAAAGCAGGGGGCCGGGAAAACATTCAGTACTTC.

This rearrangement joins TRBV9 to TRBJ2-7; 7 bases align to TRBD2. The junction had 7 bases not matched to a gene; V was cut back by 0 bases and J by 7 bases. This CDR3 is built from 14 residues. Germline V gives CDR1 SGDLS, CDR2 YYNGEE. CDR3 sequence: CASSVAGGGREQYF. CDR3 coding DNA: TGTGCCAGCAGCGTAGCTGGGGGGGGGAGGGAGCAGTACTTC.

V gene TRBV11-1 combines with J gene TRBJ1-4; D gene uncertain. The CDR3 is 19 amino acids. V lost 4 bases and J 0 bases, leaving 21 bases between the germline ends. Per germline, CDR1 SGHAT and CDR2 FQDESV (reference sequence). The CDR3 spells CASSYGGLITGTTNEKLFF. The CDR3 DNA is TGTGCCAGCAGCTACGGCGGTCTTATCACCGGGACAACTAATGAAAAACTGTTTTTT. Full variable domain (remainder filled in from reference TRBV11-1 and TRBJ1-4): EAEVAQSPRYKITEKSQAVAFWCDPISGHATLYWYRQILGQGPELLVQFQDESVVDDSQLPKDRFSAERLKGVDSTLKIQPAELGDSAMYLCASSYGGLITGTTNEKLFFGSGTQLSVL.

This rearrangement joins TRBV5-4 to TRBJ1-6; D is unresolved. CDR1 and CDR2 from the germline V gene are SGHNT and YYREEE (reference sequence). CDR3 size: 15 residues. V was cut by 0 bases and J by 7 bases, with 11 bases left in between. DNA for the CDR3: TGTGCCAGCAGCTTGGTGGGAAAAAGCAATTCACCCCTCCACTTT. Translating gives CASSLVGKSNSPLHF.

The J gene is TRBJ2-5, the V gene TRBV2, with 11 bases aligning to TRBD2. This CDR3 region has 14 residues. Trimming took 8 bases from V and 4 from J; bases not matched to a gene: 6. Germline V CDR1 and CDR2: SNHLY, FYNNEI. The CDR3 region is CASWLAGGAETQYF. CDR3 DNA: TGTGCCAGCTGGCTAGCGGGGGGTGCAGAGACCCAGTACTTC.

J is TRBJ2-1 and V is TRBV9; D possibly corresponds to TRBD1 (5 bases). The CDR3 has 13 amino acids. With 7 bases removed from V and 5 bases from J, the gap between germline ends came to 13 bases. Germline V gene data show CDR1 as SGDLS and CDR2 as YYNGEE. The CDR3 DNA follows: TGTGCCAGCGGAGAGACAGTAAACAATGAGCAGTTCTTC. Residues: CASGETVNNEQFF.

The V and J genes are TRBV5-4 and TRBJ2-7, with 7 bases that match TRBD1. Germline V gives CDR1 SGHNT, CDR2 YYREEE (reference sequence). The CDR3 is 14 amino acids. J lost 7 bases, V lost 3 bases, and 10 bases had no gene match. The DNA of the CDR3 is TGTGCCAGCAGCTCGAACACAGGGGCAAGGGAGCAGTACTTC. Translation gives CASSSNTGAREQYF.